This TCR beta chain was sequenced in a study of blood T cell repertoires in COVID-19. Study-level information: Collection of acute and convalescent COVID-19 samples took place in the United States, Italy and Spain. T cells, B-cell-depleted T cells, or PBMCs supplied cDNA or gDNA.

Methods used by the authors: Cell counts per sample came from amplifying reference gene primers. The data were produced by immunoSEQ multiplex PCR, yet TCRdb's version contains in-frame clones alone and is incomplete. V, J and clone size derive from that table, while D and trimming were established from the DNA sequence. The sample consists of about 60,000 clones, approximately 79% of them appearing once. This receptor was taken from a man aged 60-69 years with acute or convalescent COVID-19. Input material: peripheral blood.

The CDR3 coding sequence is TGTGCCAGCAGCCATAGACAGGGGCGATACAATGAGCAGTTCTTC. It codes for CASSHRQGRYNEQFF. V usage is TRBV14 and J usage is TRBJ2-1; TRBD1 matches 8 bases. The CDR3 has 15 amino acids. Trimming cost V 3 bases and J 4 bases; bases outside gene matches: 5. The germline V gene encodes CDR1 SGHDN and CDR2 FVKESK. The full variable domain, rest sourced from reference TRBV14 and TRBJ2-1, is EAGVTQFPSHSVIEKGQTVTLRCDPISGHDNLYWYRRVMGKEIKFLLHFVKESKQDESGMPNNRFLAERTGGTYSTLKVQPAELEDSGVYFCASSHRQGRYNEQFFGPGTRLTVL.